This T cell receptor beta chain was identified during a study of cytomegalovirus exposure and HLA in healthy donors. Trimming cost V 5 bases and J 2 bases, with 10 bases left between them. Germline V gene lookup returns CDR1 MRHNA and CDR2 SNTAGT. The CDR3 runs 15 residues. The PCR used 60 Vbeta and 13 Jbeta primers. TCRdb's copy holds only in-frame clones and misses some; the assay was immunoSEQ multiplex PCR. The data hold under 250,000 clones, with roughly 73% observed a single time. J is TRBJ2-6 and V is TRBV6-4; D may be TRBD1 (5 bases). Sequencing was done on a sample of PBMCs. This clonotype originated in a boy between 10 and 17 years old in good health and CMV-seronegative. The CDR3 protein is CASSPAGPGANVLTF. CDR3 nucleotides: TGTGCCAGCAGTCCGGCAGGGCCTGGGGCCAACGTCCTGACTTTC.